These 23 T cell receptor beta chains came from one sample sequenced in a study of blood T cell repertoires in COVID-19. The assay was immunoSEQ multiplex PCR, and TCRdb's table has in-frame clones only and misses some. The sample yields under 150,000 clones, around 85% seen once. The sample comprised PBMCs or T cells enriched from blood (not recorded which). The source of these receptors is a woman aged 40-49 years who had recovered from COVID-19.

V usage is TRBV7-8 and J usage is TRBJ2-7; 11 bases agree with TRBD2. The V gene end was trimmed by 5 bases and the J gene end by 7 bases; junction bases not matched to a gene: 10. CDR1 and CDR2 from the germline V gene are SGHVS and FQNEAQ. The CDR3 contains 15 residues. CDR3 sequence: CASSPRLAGTGEQYF. The CDR3 bases are TGTGCCAGCAGCCCCCGACTAGCGGGAACGGGGGAGCAGTACTTC.

In DNA, the CDR3 is TGTGCCAGTCGCTGGACTAGCGGGGGGAACACCGGGGAGCTGTTTTTT. Encoded protein: CASRWTSGGNTGELFF. The gene calls are TRBV19 and TRBJ2-2, with 13 bases fitting TRBD2. Unmatched junction bases numbered 4, after V lost 8 bases and J lost 1 base. Per the germline V gene, CDR1 is LNHDA and CDR2 is SQIVND (reference sequence). The CDR3 has 16 residues. Full variable domain (rest looked up from reference TRBV19 and TRBJ2-2): DGGITQSPKYLFRKEGQNVTLSCEQNLNHDAMYWYRQDPGQGLRLIYYSQIVNDFQKGDIAEGYSVSREKKESFPLTVTSAQKNPTAFYLCASRWTSGGNTGELFFGEGSRLTVL.

The chain has TRBV5-1 and TRBJ2-5; possible D gene TRBD1, 6 bases. Germline-derived CDR1 and CDR2 are SGHRS and YFSETQ. The CDR3 loop spans 15 amino acids. V was trimmed by 2 bases and J by 1 base, leaving 12 bases between them. CDR3 sequence reads: CASSLTGSTQETQYF. The CDR3 bases are TGCGCCAGCAGCTTAACAGGGAGCACCCAAGAGACCCAGTACTTC.

The count of this clone is one. In DNA, the CDR3 is TGTGCCAGCAGCCTCCGAGACAGGGTGAACACCGGGGAGCTGTTTTTT. This sequence encodes CASSLRDRVNTGELFF. J is TRBJ2-2 and V is TRBV5-6; 7 positions match TRBD1. The germline gives CDR1 SGHDT, CDR2 YYEEEE. With 4 bases clipped from V and 1 base from J, the junction kept 7 bases outside the gene matches. The CDR3 runs 16 residues. The full variable domain, its missing parts supplied by reference TRBV5-6 and TRBJ2-2, is DAGVTQSPTHLIKTRGQQVTLRCSPKSGHDTVSWYQQALGQGPQFIFQYYEEEERQRGNFPDRFSGHQFPNYSSELNVNALLLGDSALYLCASSLRDRVNTGELFFGEGSRLTVL.

V usage is TRBV9 and J usage is TRBJ1-3, with TRBD1 matching 7 bases. This CDR3 spans 15 amino acids. Germline-derived CDR1 and CDR2 are SGDLS and YYNGEE. With 4 bases clipped from V and 2 bases from J, the junction kept 6 bases outside the gene matches. CDR3 coding DNA: TGTGCCAGCAGCACAGGGACAGCCCCTGGAAACACCATATATTTT. As protein: CASSTGTAPGNTIYF.

The chain has TRBV10-3 and TRBJ1-4, with D unresolved. The CDR3 loop spans 11 amino acids. V dropped 6 bases and J dropped 14 bases, with 13 bases sitting between them. Germline V lookup: CDR1 ENHRY, CDR2 SYGVKD. The CDR3 nucleotides are TGTGCCATCAGGCCCTTGGGCGTTCTGTTTTTT. Protein: CAIRPLGVLFF.

This chain uses TRBV7-9 with TRBJ1-3; TRBD1 agrees at 7 bases. V lost 7 bases and J lost 3; bases outside the gene matches: 12. The CDR3 spans 16 residues. Germline values: CDR1 SEHNR, CDR2 FQNEAQ (reference sequence). The CDR3 protein is CASTQAGQYFGNTIYF. The CDR3 bases are TGTGCCAGCACCCAAGCGGGACAGTACTTTGGAAACACCATATATTTT.

A note on this clone: An end of the junction differs from the germline gene, which may be a read error. The chain combines TRBV12-5 with TRBJ2-2; TRBD2 might be the D (5 bases). From germline, CDR1 is LGHNT and CDR2 FRNRAP. CDR3 length equals 20 residues. CDR3 region: CASGLVRLPSYDHNSGELFF. The CDR3 nucleotides read TGTGCTAGTGGTTTGGTAAGACTACCCTCGTACGATCATAACAGCGGGGAGCTGTTTTTT.

The chain carries TRBV14 and TRBJ2-6, with 7 bases matching TRBD1. This CDR3 has 20 amino acids. The V segment lost 2 bases and the J segment 0 bases; nucleotides outside the gene matches: 13. Germline CDR1 reads SGHDN; CDR2 reads FVKESK. Here the CDR3 reads CASSQLWIRDSNSGANVLTF. CDR3 DNA: TGTGCCAGCAGCCAACTATGGATCCGGGACAGCAACTCTGGGGCCAACGTCCTGACTTTC.

This clone was recorded once. The chain recombines TRBV7-9 with TRBJ1-1; D not resolved. CDR3 length equals 13 residues. Trimming took off 2 bases at V and 3 bases at J, with 7 bases between the two ends. Looked up from germline, CDR1 is SEHNR and CDR2 is FQNEAQ (reference sequence). CDR3 residues: CASSLKADTEAFF. In nucleotides, the CDR3 is TGTGCCAGCAGCTTAAAGGCGGACACTGAAGCTTTCTTT.

The J gene is TRBJ1-5, the V gene TRBV12-3 or TRBV12-4; D perhaps matches TRBD1 (6 bases). V lost 6 bases to trimming and J lost 4 bases, with 10 bases between them. This CDR3 contains 13 residues. The CDR3 bases are TGTGCCAGCAGCTACGACAGGAATCAGCCCCAGCATTTT. The encoded protein is CASSYDRNQPQHF.

The table lists this clone with a count of one. The V and J genes are TRBV19 and TRBJ2-7; 10 bases fit TRBD2. The CDR3 is made up of 16 amino acids. Germline V gene sequence: CDR1 LNHDA, CDR2 SQIVND (reference sequence). Trimming cost V 3 bases and J 0 bases; bases outside gene matches: 5. In DNA form, the CDR3 reads TGTGCCAGTAGTATTGAGGCTAGCGGGAGCTCCTACGAGCAGTACTTC. It specifies CASSIEASGSSYEQYF.

Remarks on this clone: One end of the junction is discordant with germline, which a read error may explain. This chain joins TRBV6-2 or TRBV6-3 and TRBJ2-6; D might be TRBD1 (7 bases). CDR3 size: 17 residues. The germline V gene has CDR1 MNHEY and CDR2 SVGEGT. CDR3 protein: CASSYSTGRSGANVLTF. Written as DNA, the CDR3 is TGTGCCAGCAGCTACTCGACAGGGAGGTCTGGGGCCAACGTCCTGACTTTC.

The chain links TRBV2 to TRBJ2-3; TRBD1 is a possible D gene (6 bases). Germline CDR1 is SNHLY and CDR2 is FYNNEI. The V end was cut by 6 bases, the J end by 8 bases, with 12 bases between. The CDR3 contains 12 residues. CDR3 sequence (DNA): TGTGCCAGCAGACGGACAGAAGGTACGCAGTATTTT. Translation: CASRRTEGTQYF.

This clone was seen at least ten times. The rearrangement uses TRBV4-2 and TRBJ1-6; a weak D match, TRBD1 (5 bases). Germline V gives CDR1 LGHNA, CDR2 YNFKEQ. V was clipped by 1 base and J by 9 bases, with 10 bases between them. CDR3 length equals 14 residues. CDR3: CASSQGQGSSPLHF. The CDR3 DNA follows: TGTGCCAGCAGCCAAGGCCAGGGTTCTTCACCCCTCCACTTT.

V is TRBV27 and J is TRBJ1-2; D is uncertain. The CDR3 has 14 residues. Trimming cost V 2 bases and J 0 bases, with 7 bases left between them. The germline V gene has CDR1 MNHEY and CDR2 SMNVEV (reference sequence). The CDR3, as DNA: TGTGCCAGCAGTTTACGCTCAGCTAACTATGGCTACACCTTC. It is translated as CASSLRSANYGYTF.

J is TRBJ2-7 and V is TRBV19, with 11 bases matching TRBD1. CDR3 size: 17 residues. V lost 3 bases to trimming and J lost 5 bases; unmatched junction nucleotides: 12. Germline V CDR1 and CDR2: LNHDA, SQIVND (reference sequence). The CDR3 reads CASSITRWTGGKDEQYF. The CDR3 nucleotides are TGTGCCAGTAGTATCACTCGGTGGACAGGGGGCAAGGACGAGCAGTACTTC.

This chain joins TRBV7-8 and TRBJ1-1, with D hard to call. V was pared by 3 bases and J by 4 bases, with 12 bases between. CDR3 length: 14 residues. From germline, CDR1 is SGHVS and CDR2 FQNEAQ. Here the CDR3 reads CASSLTPRGTEAFF. The CDR3 region has the DNA TGTGCCAGCAGCTTGACCCCGCGGGGCACTGAAGCTTTCTTT.

V and J are TRBV6-5 and TRBJ2-7; D is perhaps TRBD2 (6 bases). This CDR3 is 15 amino acids long. Germline CDR1 and CDR2: MNHEY and SVGAGI. V lost 0 bases to trimming and J lost 3 bases, with 12 bases between them. CDR3 in amino acids: CASSYSWREVYEQYF. CDR3 bases: TGTGCCAGCAGTTACTCGTGGCGGGAAGTCTACGAGCAGTACTTC.

The rearrangement links TRBV15 to TRBJ1-4, with a tentative D call TRBD1 (5 bases). The CDR3 is 13 residues long. Trimming took 6 bases from V and 8 from J, leaving 13 bases between them. Germline V CDR1 and CDR2: LNHNV, YYDKDF (reference sequence). The CDR3, as DNA: TGTGCCACCAGAGGAGGGGCGGGGGAAAAACTGTTTTTT. Translation gives CATRGGAGEKLFF.

The chain recombines TRBV7-2 with TRBJ2-7; possible D gene TRBD2, 6 bases. The CDR3 sequence is 13 residues long. V lost 5 bases and J 6 bases, leaving 14 bases between the germline ends. Germline CDR1 is SGHTA and CDR2 is FQGNSA. Here the CDR3 DNA reads TGTGCCAGCAGCCTACGACTAGAGGGCGAGCAGTACTTC. It encodes CASSLRLEGEQYF. Full variable domain (missing parts from reference TRBV7-2 and TRBJ2-7): GAGVSQSPSNKVTEKGKDVELRCDPISGHTALYWYRQSLGQGLEFLIYFQGNSAPDKSGLPSDRFSAERTGGSVSTLTIQRTQQEDSAVYLCASSLRLEGEQYFGPGTRLTVT.

This clone was recorded once. The chain has TRBV30 and TRBJ1-1, with D unresolved. Germline lookup yields CDR1 GTSNPN and CDR2 SVGIG (reference sequence). This CDR3 comprises 14 residues. Trimming took off 1 base at V and 10 bases at J, with 19 bases between the two ends. In nucleotides, the CDR3 is TGTGCCTGGAGTGGTAGCGGCCGATCTACGGGAGCTTTCTTT. This sequence encodes CAWSGSGRSTGAFF.

This CDR3 is CASSQNRGGETQYF. The CDR3 DNA follows: TGTGCCAGCAGCCAGAACAGGGGAGGAGAGACCCAGTACTTC. The chain uses TRBV2 and TRBJ2-5; possibly TRBD1 for D (7 bases). V dropped 6 bases and J dropped 4 bases, with 15 bases sitting between them. CDR1 is SNHLY and CDR2 is FYNNEI in the germline V gene. The CDR3 covers 14 residues.